The rows below give T cell receptor beta chains drawn from one sample of a study of OX40 agonist ivuxolimab in advanced cancers. Clones were sequenced by immunoSEQ multiplex PCR, and TCRdb holds only the in-frame ones, with some missing. The sample holds almost 65,000 clones; around 83% are singletons and the top ten take 0.6% to 0.8%. This specimen consisted of CD4+ or CD8+ T cells sorted from blood, obtained in a trial of the OX40 agonist ivuxolimab. Source of these receptors: an adult with an advanced solid tumor such as melanoma, head and neck, liver or kidney cancer. Both conserved end residues are part of each CDR3. Each record gives: V gene, J gene, clone size, D gene, CDR3 protein, CDR3 DNA. D genes are given only for firm matches. Part of the rows lack a size; the others show once, few, many or a class for expanded clones.

>TRBV19|TRBJ2-7|.|.
CASSIGIVGSYEQYF
TGTGCCAGTAGTATAGGAATCGTCGGATCCTACGAGCAGTACTTC
>TRBV18|TRBJ2-5|.|.
CASSPKRKETQYF
TGTGCCAGCTCACCTAAACGCAAAGAGACCCAGTACTTC
>TRBV11-2|TRBJ1-3|.|.
CASSVRSAEDTIYF
TGTGCCAGCAGCGTCCGTAGCGCGGAGGACACCATATATTTT
>TRBV2|TRBJ1-6|.|.
CASSKALGSYNSPLHF
TGTGCCAGCAGTAAGGCCCTAGGCTCCTATAATTCACCCCTCCACTTT
>TRBV10-3|TRBJ1-1|.|TRBD1
CAISRQGDSGTEAFF
TGTGCCATCAGTCGGCAGGGGGATAGTGGCACTGAAGCTTTCTTT
>TRBV6-7|TRBJ2-5|.|.
CASSYSFWSTQETQYF
TGTGCCAGCAGTTACTCTTTTTGGTCTACCCAAGAGACCCAGTACTTC
>TRBV7-9|TRBJ1-2|.|TRBD1
CASSFGTGDYGYTF
TGTGCCAGCAGCTTCGGGACAGGGGACTATGGCTACACCTTC
>TRBV7-9|TRBJ2-5|few|.
CASSSGETQYF
TGTGCCAGCAGCTCGGGGGAGACCCAGTACTTC
>TRBV5-1|TRBJ1-1|.|.
CASSPRENTEAFF
TGCGCCAGCAGCCCCCGGGAGAACACTGAAGCTTTCTTT
>TRBV20-1|TRBJ2-3|.|.
CSAPYGDTQYF
TGCAGTGCACCCTATGGAGATACGCAGTATTTT
>TRBV5-4|TRBJ1-5|.|.
CASSLDSHQPQHF
TGTGCCAGCAGCTTAGACAGTCATCAGCCCCAGCATTTT
>TRBV10-2|TRBJ2-5|.|.
CASSEDIETQYF
TGCGCCAGCAGTGAAGACATTGAGACCCAGTACTTC
>TRBV2|TRBJ1-2|.|.
CASGTRQPTNYGYTF
TGTGCCAGCGGGACGCGACAGCCAACTAACTATGGCTACACCTTC
>TRBV6-1|TRBJ1-1|.|.
CASSGQLNTEAFF
TGTGCCAGCTCCGGACAGCTGAACACTGAAGCTTTCTTT
>TRBV28|TRBJ2-5|.|.
CASKLEGWETQYF
TGTGCCAGCAAATTGGAGGGGTGGGAGACCCAGTACTTC
>TRBV6-5|TRBJ1-1|.|TRBD1
CASSYSRQGRAFF
TGTGCCAGCAGTTACTCGAGACAGGGGCGAGCTTTCTTT
>TRBV5-1|TRBJ2-1|.|.
CASSLQGYNEQFF
TGCGCCAGCAGCTTGCAGGGCTACAATGAGCAGTTCTTC
>TRBV5-1|TRBJ2-7|.|.
CASSSGVARAYEQYF
TGCGCCAGCAGCTCTGGTGTGGCGCGAGCCTACGAGCAGTACTTC
>TRBV11-2|TRBJ2-5|.|TRBD2
CASSPRTSGSEQYF
TGTGCCAGCAGCCCTCGGACTAGCGGGAGTGAGCAGTACTTC
>TRBV25-1|TRBJ2-1|.|TRBD2
CASSLAGGNEQFF
TGTGCCAGCAGTTTAGCGGGTGGGAATGAGCAGTTCTTC
>TRBV27|TRBJ1-1|.|.
CASSLNGRVLMNTEAFF
TGTGCCAGCAGTTTAAACGGTAGGGTCCTCATGAACACTGAAGCTTTCTTT
>TRBV18|TRBJ2-7|.|.
CASSPKGEYEQYF
TGTGCCAGCTCACCGAAGGGGGAATACGAGCAGTACTTC
>TRBV7-6|TRBJ1-5|.|TRBD1
CASSLGTDQPQHF
TGTGCCAGCAGCCTAGGGACAGATCAGCCCCAGCATTTT
>TRBV10-2|TRBJ2-5|.|.
CASSPQETQYF
TGCGCCAGCAGCCCCCAAGAGACCCAGTACTTC
>TRBV7-7|TRBJ2-5|.|TRBD2
CASSLSGGVKETQYF
TGTGCCAGCAGCTTGAGCGGGGGCGTAAAAGAGACCCAGTACTTC
>TRBV19|TRBJ1-2|.|.
CASRSPSYGYTF
TGTGCCAGTAGGAGCCCTAGTTATGGCTACACCTTC
>TRBV27|TRBJ1-6|.|TRBD1
CASSPDWTGLYSPLHF
TGTGCCAGCAGTCCCGACTGGACAGGGCTGTATTCACCCCTCCACTTT
>TRBV30|TRBJ1-4|few|.
CAWSARGGISEKLFF
TGTGCCTGGAGCGCCCGAGGGGGAATAAGTGAAAAACTGTTTTTT
>TRBV7-6|TRBJ2-3|.|.
CASSLYEASTDTQYF
TGTGCCAGCAGCTTATATGAGGCTAGCACAGATACGCAGTATTTT
>TRBV19|TRBJ2-1|.|.
CASSITGQASEQFF
TGTGCCAGTAGTATAACGGGGCAGGCTAGTGAGCAGTTCTTC
>TRBV5-1|TRBJ2-3|.|.
CASSVGRGADTQYF
TGCGCCAGCAGCGTGGGCCGGGGCGCAGATACGCAGTATTTT
>TRBV6-6|TRBJ2-2|.|.
CASSYSSVTGELFF
TGTGCCAGCAGTTACTCAAGTGTAACCGGGGAGCTGTTTTTT
>TRBV6-5|TRBJ2-5|.|.
CASSRFTGPQETQYF
TGTGCCAGCAGCCGCTTTACGGGCCCTCAAGAGACCCAGTACTTC
>TRBV4-1|TRBJ2-1|few|.
CASSPRESPSRFF
TGCGCCAGCAGCCCGAGGGAGTCGCCTAGTCGGTTCTTC
>TRBV10-2|TRBJ2-5|.|.
CASSEMGRETQYF
TGCGCCAGCAGTGAGATGGGACGGGAGACCCAGTACTTC
>TRBV5-1|TRBJ1-1|.|.
CASSLDINTEAFF
TGCGCCAGCAGCTTAGACATTAACACTGAAGCTTTCTTT
>TRBV7-2|TRBJ2-3|.|.
CASSSSFSDTQYF
TGTGCCAGCAGCTCCTCTTTCTCAGATACGCAGTATTTT
>TRBV5-1|TRBJ1-5|.|.
CASSSTPQDQPQHF
TGCGCCAGCAGCTCTACCCCCCAGGATCAGCCCCAGCATTTT
>TRBV30|TRBJ1-1|.|TRBD1
CAWGQGNTEAFF
TGTGCCTGGGGACAGGGGAACACTGAAGCTTTCTTT
>TRBV27|TRBJ2-1|.|.
CASSLDAGLSPHEQFF
TGTGCCAGCAGTTTAGACGCGGGCCTAAGCCCCCATGAGCAGTTCTTC
>TRBV20-1|TRBJ1-1|.|.
CTCRGLGEAFF
TGCACGTGCCGCGGATTAGGTGAAGCTTTCTTT
>TRBV6-5|TRBJ1-2|.|.
CASSYWGGANYGYTF
TGTGCCAGCAGTTACTGGGGGGGCGCGAACTATGGCTACACCTTC
>TRBV29-1|TRBJ1-2|.|.
CSVFPPPRTAPNGEGYTF
TGCAGCGTTTTCCCCCCACCGAGGACAGCTCCAAACGGGGAGGGCTACACCTTC
>TRBV9|TRBJ1-5|.|.
CASSVGVGNQPQHF
TGTGCCAGCAGCGTAGGAGTTGGCAATCAGCCCCAGCATTTT
>TRBV5-1|TRBJ2-3|.|TRBD2
CASSTVLAGEDTQYF
TGCGCCAGCAGCACCGTACTAGCGGGAGAGGATACGCAGTATTTT
>TRBV10-3|TRBJ1-1|.|.
CAISESWGEGTEAFF
TGTGCCATCAGTGAGTCTTGGGGGGAAGGGACTGAAGCTTTCTTT
>TRBV6-1|TRBJ2-7|.|.
CASSEGQIYEQYF
TGTGCCAGCAGTGAAGGACAGATCTACGAGCAGTACTTC
>TRBV14|TRBJ2-7|once|TRBD2
CASRASGALYEQYF
TGTGCCAGCAGGGCTAGCGGGGCCCTCTACGAGCAGTACTTC